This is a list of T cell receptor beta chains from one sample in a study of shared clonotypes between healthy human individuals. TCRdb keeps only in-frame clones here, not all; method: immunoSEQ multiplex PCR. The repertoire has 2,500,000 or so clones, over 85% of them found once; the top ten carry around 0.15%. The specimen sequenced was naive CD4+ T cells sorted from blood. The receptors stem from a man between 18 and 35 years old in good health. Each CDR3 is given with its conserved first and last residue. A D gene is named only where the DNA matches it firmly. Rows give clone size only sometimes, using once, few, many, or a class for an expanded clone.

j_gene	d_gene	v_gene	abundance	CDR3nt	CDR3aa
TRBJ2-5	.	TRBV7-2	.	TGTGCCAGCAGCCCCCTCGAGACCCAGTACTTC	CASSPLETQYF
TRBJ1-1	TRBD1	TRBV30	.	TGTGCCTGGAGAGGACAGGGGTACATGAACACTGAAGCTTTCTTT	CAWRGQGYMNTEAFF
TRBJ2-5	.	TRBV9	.	TGTGCCAGCAGCGTAGGGGGATCTGGAGAGACCCAGTACTTC	CASSVGGSGETQYF
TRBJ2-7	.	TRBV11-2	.	TGTGCCAGCAGCCGAGCCTCCTACGAGCAGTACTTC	CASSRASYEQYF
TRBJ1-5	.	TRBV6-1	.	TGTGCCAGCAGTGCTTTGGACGGCCACAATCAGCCCCAGCATTTT	CASSALDGHNQPQHF
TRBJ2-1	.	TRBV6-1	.	TGTGCCAGCAGTGAAGGTTACCGGGGTGGGAGCAATGAGCAGTTCTTC	CASSEGYRGGSNEQFF
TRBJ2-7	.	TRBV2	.	TGTGCCAGCAGTGAACGCGGGGATTACTACGAGCAGTACTTC	CASSERGDYYEQYF
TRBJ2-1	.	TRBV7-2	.	TGTGCCAGCAGCCAAGGGGCAGTCTACAATGAGCAGTTCTTC	CASSQGAVYNEQFF
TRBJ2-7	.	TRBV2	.	TGTGCCAGCAGTCTGGACAGAGCCTACGAGCAGTACTTC	CASSLDRAYEQYF
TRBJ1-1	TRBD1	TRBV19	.	TGTGCCAGTAGTAAGACAGGGAGCACTGAAGCTTTCTTT	CASSKTGSTEAFF
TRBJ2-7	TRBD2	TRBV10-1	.	TGCGCCAGCAGTGAAGGCGGGAGGGGCGAGCAGTACTTC	CASSEGGRGEQYF
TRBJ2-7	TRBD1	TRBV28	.	TGTGCCAGCAGTCCCTGGACAGGGCGGCCAGGGTACGAGCAGTACTTC	CASSPWTGRPGYEQYF
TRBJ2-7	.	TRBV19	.	TGTGCCAGTAGTATAGCGCCACAGGGCATAATCTCCTACGAGCAGTACTTC	CASSIAPQGIISYEQYF
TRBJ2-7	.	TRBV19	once	TGTGCCAGTAGTATAGAGGGACACCTCATCTCCTACGAGCAGTACTTC	CASSIEGHLISYEQYF
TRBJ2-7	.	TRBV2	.	TGTGCCAGCAGCCGCCGGGCGGCGACCCTCTACGAGCAGTACTTC	CASSRRAATLYEQYF
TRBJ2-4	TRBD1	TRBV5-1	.	TGCGCCAGCAGCTTTCACCCGGGACAGGTAGAGAACATTCAGTACTTC	CASSFHPGQVENIQYF
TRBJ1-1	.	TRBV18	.	TGTGCCAGCTCAACGGACGAGAACACTGAAGCTTTCTTT	CASSTDENTEAFF
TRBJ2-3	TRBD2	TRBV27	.	TGTGCCAGCAGTTCCCTAGCGGGGACTCCCACAGATACGCAGTATTTT	CASSSLAGTPTDTQYF
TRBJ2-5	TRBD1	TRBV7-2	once	TGTGCCAGCAGCCCCCGGACAGGGGAGACCCAGTACTTC	CASSPRTGETQYF
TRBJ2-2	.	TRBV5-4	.	TGTGCCAGCAGCTTAGGAGGGACGAACACCGGGGAGCTGTTTTTT	CASSLGGTNTGELFF
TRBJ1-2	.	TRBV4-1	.	TGCGCCAGCAGCCAACCTGGGGGAAAAGGCTACACCTTC	CASSQPGGKGYTF
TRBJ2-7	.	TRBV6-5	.	TGTGCCAGCAGTTATCCTCTCCAGGGAGGCCTTTCCGAGCAGTACTTC	CASSYPLQGGLSEQYF
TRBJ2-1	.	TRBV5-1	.	TGCGCCAGCAGCTTGGCTGGACAAACCTACAATGAGCAGTTCTTC	CASSLAGQTYNEQFF
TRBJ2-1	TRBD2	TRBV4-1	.	TGCGCCAGCAGCCGACTAGCGGGTCCGAGCTCCTACAATGAGCAGTTCTTC	CASSRLAGPSSYNEQFF
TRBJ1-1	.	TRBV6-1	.	TGTGCCAGCAGTGAATTGGGGAACACTGAAGCTTTCTTT	CASSELGNTEAFF
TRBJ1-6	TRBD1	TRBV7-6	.	TGTGCCAGCAGCCACGGACAGGGTAATTCACCCCTCCACTTT	CASSHGQGNSPLHF
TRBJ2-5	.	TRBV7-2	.	TGTGCCAGCAGCTTAGTCAGGCAAGAGACCCAGTACTTC	CASSLVRQETQYF
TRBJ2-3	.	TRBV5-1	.	TGCGCCAGCAGCTTTGAGGGATCAGCATGGGATACGCAGTATTTT	CASSFEGSAWDTQYF
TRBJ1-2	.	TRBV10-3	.	TGTGCCATCAGTGCCGGTAGGGACTATGGCTACACCTTC	CAISAGRDYGYTF
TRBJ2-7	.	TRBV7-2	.	TGTGCCAGCAGCTTATGGTTTTACGAGCAGTACTTC	CASSLWFYEQYF
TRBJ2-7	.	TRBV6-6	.	TGTGCCAGCAGTCACCTCGGACAGAGCCTTTACGAGCAGTACTTC	CASSHLGQSLYEQYF
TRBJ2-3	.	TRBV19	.	TGTGCCAGTAGTATGGGGCTAGCGAGGGGACAAGATACGCAGTATTTT	CASSMGLARGQDTQYF
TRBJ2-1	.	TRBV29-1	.	TGCAGCGTTGAGCCGTTTGATGAGCAGTTCTTC	CSVEPFDEQFF
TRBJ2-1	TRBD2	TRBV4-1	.	TGCGCCAGCAGCCTAAGACTAGCGGTGGACAATGAGCAGTTCTTC	CASSLRLAVDNEQFF
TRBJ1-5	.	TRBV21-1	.	TGTGCCAGCAGCAAAGAGACAGGACCTAGCAATCAGCCCCAGCATTTT	CASSKETGPSNQPQHF
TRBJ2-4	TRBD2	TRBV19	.	TGTGCCAGTAGTACCACCGGGACTAGCGGGTCCTCCAAAAACATTCAGTACTTC	CASSTTGTSGSSKNIQYF
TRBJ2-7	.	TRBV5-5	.	TGTGCCAGCAGCTTGTGGACTTCCTACGAGCAGTACTTC	CASSLWTSYEQYF
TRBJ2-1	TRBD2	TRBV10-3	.	TGTGCCATCAGTGCATTGCTAGCGGGAGTGGCCTACAATGAGCAGTTCTTC	CAISALLAGVAYNEQFF
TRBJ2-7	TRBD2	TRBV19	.	TGTGCCAGTAGTTCGCGGGGACTAGCGATCCACGAGCAGTACTTC	CASSSRGLAIHEQYF
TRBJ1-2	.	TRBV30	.	TGTGCCTGGAGTGTTACAGGAGGAGGCTACACCTTC	CAWSVTGGGYTF
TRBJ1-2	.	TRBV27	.	TGTGCCAGCAGTTTGCAGGGGACCGGGGGCTACACCTTC	CASSLQGTGGYTF
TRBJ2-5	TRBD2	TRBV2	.	TGTGCCAGCAGTGGACTAGCGAGAGAGACCCAGTACTTC	CASSGLARETQYF
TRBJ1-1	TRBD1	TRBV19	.	TGTGCCAGTAGTATTGACAGGGACACTGAAGCTTTCTTT	CASSIDRDTEAFF
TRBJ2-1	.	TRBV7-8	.	TGTGCCAGCAGCCGGAAGGCAGGGGAGTGGAATGAGCAGTTCTTC	CASSRKAGEWNEQFF
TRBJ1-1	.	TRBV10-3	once	TGTGCCATCTATGGCGGCAGCACTGAAGCTTTCTTT	CAIYGGSTEAFF
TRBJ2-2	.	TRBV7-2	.	TGTGCCAGCAGCTTACCCACTCGGGGGGAGCTGTTTTTT	CASSLPTRGELFF
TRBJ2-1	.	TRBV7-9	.	TGTGCCAGCAGCTTTAGCGCTTCCTACAATGAGCAGTTCTTC	CASSFSASYNEQFF
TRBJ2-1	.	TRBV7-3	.	TGTGCCAGCAGCTTAATCGCGGGATCGTACAATGAGCAGTTCTTC	CASSLIAGSYNEQFF
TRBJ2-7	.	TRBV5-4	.	TGTGCCAGCAGCTTAGACCGTTACGAGCAGTACTTC	CASSLDRYEQYF
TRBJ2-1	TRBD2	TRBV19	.	TGTGCCAGTAGTCAAACTAGCGGCGTGTTGTATGAGCAGTTCTTC	CASSQTSGVLYEQFF
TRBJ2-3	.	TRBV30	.	TGTGCCTGGAGCGATACGTCATATACGCAGTATTTT	CAWSDTSYTQYF
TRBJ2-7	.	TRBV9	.	TGTGCCAGCAGCGCCCGAGGGCAGGGATTATACGAGCAGTACTTC	CASSARGQGLYEQYF
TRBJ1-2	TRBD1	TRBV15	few	TGTGCCACCAGCCATCTTAGGCAGGGGGCTTTTTACTATGGCTACACCTTC	CATSHLRQGAFYYGYTF
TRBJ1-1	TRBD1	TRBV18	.	TGTGCCAGCTCACCTCAGACAGGGCACACTGAAGCTTTCTTT	CASSPQTGHTEAFF
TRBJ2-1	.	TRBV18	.	TGTGCCAGCTCACCACCGAGTCGGGTGAACTACAATGAGCAGTTCTTC	CASSPPSRVNYNEQFF
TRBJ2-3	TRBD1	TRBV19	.	TGTGCCAGTAGTAGGGGACAGCCTACAGATACGCAGTATTTT	CASSRGQPTDTQYF
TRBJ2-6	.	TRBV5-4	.	TGTGCCAGCAGCTTCGGACGCTCTGGGGCCAACGTCCTGACTTTC	CASSFGRSGANVLTF
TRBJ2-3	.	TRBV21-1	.	TGTGCCAGCAGCAAAGGAAAGGACAGTAGAGATACGCAGTATTTT	CASSKGKDSRDTQYF
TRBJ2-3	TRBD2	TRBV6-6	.	TGTGCCAGCCACACGGGGGGGCCGGTAGATACGCAGTATTTT	CASHTGGPVDTQYF